A selection of T cell receptor beta chains follows, all from one sample in a study of Ad26.COV2.S vaccination and SARS-CoV-2 variants. The assay was immunoSEQ multiplex PCR, and TCRdb's table has in-frame clones only and misses some. The sample carries fewer than 400,000 clones, 86% recorded once. Sequencing used peripheral blood, obtained in a trial of Ad26.COV2.S vaccine versus placebo. These receptors originate from a person aged 18-65 years who received the Ad26.COV2.S COVID-19 vaccine or a placebo. Both conserved end residues are part of each CDR3. The D gene is left open where the match is weak. A row's size may be missing; if present it is once, few, many or a size class.

v_gene	d_gene	j_gene	abundance	CDR3nt	CDR3aa
TRBV5-5	-	TRBJ1-1	-	TGTGCCAGCAGCTTGGCTTTCATGAACACTGAAGCTTTCTTT	CASSLAFMNTEAFF
TRBV7-6	-	TRBJ1-2	-	TGTGCCAGCAGCTTCTTAAGACTCGTTTTCCCTAACTATGGCTACACCTTC	CASSFLRLVFPNYGYTF
TRBV30	TRBD1	TRBJ2-7	-	TGTGCCTGGACGACAGGGGGCACCTCCTACGAGCAGTACTTC	CAWTTGGTSYEQYF
TRBV5-1	TRBD1	TRBJ1-1	-	TGCGCCAGCAGCTTGACCACAGGGACAGGGGACGGGAGGAACACTGAAGCTTTCTTT	CASSLTTGTGDGRNTEAFF
TRBV5-3	-	TRBJ2-7	-	TGTGCCAGAAGCTTGAGGCGGCCAACTCCCTACGAGCAGTACTTC	CARSLRRPTPYEQYF
TRBV13	TRBD2	TRBJ2-7	-	TGTGCCAGCAGACTAGCGGGGGCCAACTCCTACGAGCAGTACTTC	CASRLAGANSYEQYF
TRBV29-1	-	TRBJ1-2	-	TGCAGCGTTGAAGTGGTGCTGGGCTATGGCTACACCTTC	CSVEVVLGYGYTF
TRBV4-3	TRBD1	TRBJ1-2	-	TGCGCCAGCAGTCCCGACAGGGACTATGGCTACACCTTC	CASSPDRDYGYTF
TRBV4-2	-	TRBJ2-3	once	TGTGCCAGCAGCCAGGAGACACCTAGCACAGATACGCAGTATTTT	CASSQETPSTDTQYF
TRBV7-3	-	TRBJ2-3	-	TGTGCCAGCAGCTTAAGGGGGACTGCCGCCACAGATACGCAGTATTTT	CASSLRGTAATDTQYF
TRBV7-9	-	TRBJ1-1	once	TGTGCCAGCAGCTTAGGGGGAAGGAACACTGAAGCTTTCTTT	CASSLGGRNTEAFF
TRBV20-1	-	TRBJ1-2	-	TGCAGTGCTAGTGCCTACGACCCTAACTATGGCTACACCTTC	CSASAYDPNYGYTF
TRBV10-2	TRBD1	TRBJ1-1	few	TGCGCCAGCTCCGACAGGGGGGTGACTGAAGCTTTCTTT	CASSDRGVTEAFF
TRBV3-1/TRBV3-2	-	TRBJ2-7	-	TGTGCCAGCAGCGGGCTAGCTTCCTACGAGCAGTACTTC	CASSGLASYEQYF
TRBV3-1/TRBV3-2	TRBD1	TRBJ1-2	-	TGTGCCAGCAGCCAAGGCGTCGGGACAGACTCCTATGGCTACACCTTC	CASSQGVGTDSYGYTF
TRBV11-1	-	TRBJ2-3	-	TGTGCCAGCAGCTTTGCAGGGGAGGCAACAGATACGCAGTATTTT	CASSFAGEATDTQYF
TRBV5-1	-	TRBJ1-1	-	TGCGCCAGCACCACAGGGTTGAACACTGAAGCTTTCTTT	CASTTGLNTEAFF
TRBV7-9	-	TRBJ1-1	-	TGTGCCAGCAGCGGACTTCAGGGTTGGCCTGAAGCTTTCTTT	CASSGLQGWPEAFF
TRBV29-1	-	TRBJ1-2	-	TGCAGCGTTCGGGGGGCCTACTATGGCTACACCTTC	CSVRGAYYGYTF
TRBV7-9	-	TRBJ2-7	-	TGTGCCAGCAGCTTAGGGGGGGCCGGCTACGAGCAGTACTTC	CASSLGGAGYEQYF
TRBV9	-	TRBJ1-1	-	TGTGCCAGCAGCGTTGGAGGGGACACTGAAGCTTTCTTT	CASSVGGDTEAFF
TRBV18	-	TRBJ1-2	-	TGTGCCAGCTCACCCCCTAACAAGACACCCCTCTATGGCTACACCTTC	CASSPPNKTPLYGYTF
TRBV7-2	TRBD1	TRBJ1-5	once	TGTGCCAGCAGCTGGGGGACAGGAGGCGCAGGACAGCCCCAGCATTTT	CASSWGTGGAGQPQHF
TRBV5-1	TRBD2	TRBJ2-1	-	TGCGCCAGCAGCTTGCGAGCGGGGGATCCCTACAATGAGCAGTTCTTC	CASSLRAGDPYNEQFF
TRBV3-1/TRBV3-2	-	TRBJ2-2	few	TGTGCCAGCAGATGGACGGGGTACACCGGGGAGCTGTTTTTT	CASRWTGYTGELFF
TRBV9	-	TRBJ2-6	-	TGTGCCAGCAGCGTAGGCCAAAGCTCTGGGGCCAACGTCCTGACTTTC	CASSVGQSSGANVLTF
TRBV4-3	TRBD1	TRBJ1-2	-	TGCGCCAGCAGCTCTGACGGGACAGGGGGTCGTGGCTACACCTTC	CASSSDGTGGRGYTF
TRBV5-4	TRBD1	TRBJ1-2	-	TGTGCCAGCAGCTCCACGACAGGGCGACCAAGAGGGGACTATGGCTACACCTTC	CASSSTTGRPRGDYGYTF
TRBV5-5	-	TRBJ2-2	-	TGTGCCAGCAGCTTCGGTTGGGGCGGAAGCACCGGGGAGCTGTTTTTT	CASSFGWGGSTGELFF
TRBV15	TRBD1	TRBJ1-5	-	TGTGCCACCAGCTGGGACAGGGGGAATCAGCCCCAGCATTTT	CATSWDRGNQPQHF
TRBV4-3	-	TRBJ2-7	-	TGCGCCAGCAGCCAAGAGAGAGGGGGGTTCTGGGAGCAGTACTTC	CASSQERGGFWEQYF
TRBV7-6	TRBD1	TRBJ1-2	-	TGTGCCAGCAGCTTAAATGACAGGGTGTTGGAAGGCTACACCTTC	CASSLNDRVLEGYTF
TRBV19	-	TRBJ1-5	-	TGTGCCAGTACTCAGAGGGCTCCCGGGAGTCATCAGCCCCAGCATTTT	CASTQRAPGSHQPQHF